The 16 T cell receptor beta chains below all came from one sample that was sequenced in a study of CD8+ T cells in alopecia areata. RNA was isolated and reverse transcribed to cDNA, the sequencing template. Some clones are missing from TCRdb's copy, which holds only in-frame ones; the method was immunoSEQ multiplex PCR. There are some 100,000 clones in the sample; around 60% occur only once, and about 16% lies in the top ten. The treatment was: oral pan-JAK inhibitor, 5-10 mg twice daily. Here the sequenced sample was CD8+ T cells sorted from blood, taken at approximately week 60, from a patient treated with tofacitinib. The receptors shown here come from a human donor with alopecia areata.

The chain combines TRBV13 with TRBJ2-7; 11 bases are a match to TRBD1. Germline CDR1 reads PRHDT; CDR2 reads FYEKMQ (reference sequence). This CDR3 contains 15 residues. Germline trimming cut 6 bases from V and 3 bases from J; bases unmatched to any gene: 7. CDR3 sequence reads: CASRDRGRGDYEQYF. The CDR3 DNA reads TGTGCCAGCAGGGACAGGGGGCGAGGGGACTACGAGCAGTACTTC.

Details on this clone: The same CDR3 also results from other DNA sequences found in this sample. The chain combines TRBV5-1 with TRBJ1-5, with a weak D call TRBD1 (6 bases). The germline V gene encodes CDR1 SGHRS and CDR2 YFSETQ. The CDR3 loop spans 15 amino acids. The V end was cut by 4 bases, the J end by 4 bases, with 15 bases between. The CDR3 protein is CASSLNGQSNQPQHF. DNA for the CDR3: TGCGCCAGCAGCCTAAATGGACAGAGTAATCAGCCCCAGCATTTT. Complete variable domain (other parts from reference TRBV5-1 and TRBJ1-5): KAGVTQTPRYLIKTRGQQVTLSCSPISGHRSVSWYQQTPGQGLQFLFEYFSETQRNKGNFPGRFSGRQFSNSRSEMNVSTLELGDSALYLCASSLNGQSNQPQHFGDGTRLSIL.

V and J are TRBV7-8 and TRBJ2-7; 7 positions match TRBD1. J gave up 4 bases and V 3 bases, and 3 bases lay outside the gene matches. The CDR3 is 13 residues long. Per the germline V gene, CDR1 is SGHVS and CDR2 is FQNEAQ. Written as DNA, the CDR3 is TGTGCCAGCAGCTTGACAGGGATTTACGAGCAGTACTTC. It codes for CASSLTGIYEQYF.

This rearrangement joins TRBV7-8 to TRBJ2-1, with 12 positions matching TRBD2. The V gene's germline CDR1 is SGHVS and CDR2 FQNEAQ. J gave up 7 bases and V 5 bases, and 6 bases lay outside the gene matches. There are 15 residues in the CDR3. The CDR3 DNA is TGTGCCAGCAGCGCTAGCGGGGGGGCCAGGAATGAGCAGTTCTTC. It specifies CASSASGGARNEQFF.

This clone was observed a few times. The chain joins TRBV29-1 to TRBJ2-7; the D is unclear. Trimming removed 8 bases from V and 2 bases from J, with 25 bases in between. Germline loops: CDR1 SQVTM, CDR2 ANQGSEA. The CDR3 totals 16 residues. CDR3 loop: CSNAAPFATIPYEQYF. The CDR3 nucleotides read TGCAGCAACGCGGCTCCGTTTGCAACGATCCCCTACGAGCAGTACTTC.

This clone was counted between two and nine times. This sequence joins TRBV29-1 and TRBJ1-1; no clear D gene. This CDR3 is built from 10 residues. V was cut by 4 bases and J by 8 bases, with 8 bases left in between. CDR1 is SQVTM, CDR2 ANQGSEA, per germline. The CDR3 spells CSVAAPEAFF. CDR3 DNA sequence: TGCAGCGTTGCGGCACCCGAAGCTTTCTTT.

The rearrangement uses TRBV4-1 and TRBJ1-2, with D maybe TRBD1 (5 bases). This CDR3 has 15 residues. Germline V gene sequence: CDR1 MGHRA, CDR2 YSYEKL. Trimming removed 0 bases from V and 3 bases from J, with 11 bases in between. The CDR3 DNA follows: TGCGCCAGCAGCCAAGATGGGTGGGGGGACTATGGCTACACCTTC. Protein: CASSQDGWGDYGYTF.

The rearrangement joins TRBV5-1 to TRBJ2-5; D uncertain. The V end lost 3 bases, the J end lost 0 bases, and 0 bases lay between the germline ends. The CDR3 has 11 residues. Germline V gene sequence: CDR1 SGHRS, CDR2 YFSETQ. CDR3 in DNA: TGCGCCAGCAGCTACCAAGAGACCCAGTACTTC. It codes for CASSYQETQYF.

The chain is built from TRBV2 and TRBJ1-4; D ambiguous. The CDR3 has 16 residues. Germline CDR1 SNHLY, CDR2 FYNNEI. Trimming shortened V by 5 bases and J by 3 bases, and 16 bases separated the two germline ends. In nucleotides, the CDR3 is TGTGCCAGCAGTACGGAGAACCTACGGCCTAATGAAAAACTGTTTTTT. Translating it yields CASSTENLRPNEKLFF.

J is TRBJ2-3 and V is TRBV2; D is unclear. Germline V lookup: CDR1 SNHLY, CDR2 FYNNEI. CDR3 length: 15 amino acids. Trimming left V 6 bases short and J 4 bases short, with 17 bases between. Here the CDR3 reads CASSGSLGVADTQYF. The CDR3 DNA follows: TGTGCCAGCAGCGGTAGCCTGGGCGTGGCAGATACGCAGTATTTT.

Comment on this clone: At one boundary the junction diverges from the germline segment, which might be a read error. The V and J genes are TRBV5-6 and TRBJ2-7, with no clear D. The CDR3 sequence is 13 residues long. The germline CDR1 and CDR2 sequences are SGHDT and YYEEEE. CDR3 residues: CASSLGHWNERYF. The DNA for the CDR3 is TGTGCCAGCAGCTTGGGACACTGGAACGAGCGGTACTTC.

The chain links TRBV19 to TRBJ2-1; 8 nucleotides line up with TRBD2. Unmatched junction bases numbered 3, after V lost 1 base and J lost 7 bases. The CDR3 sequence is 14 residues long. Germline-derived CDR1 and CDR2 are LNHDA and SQIVND (reference sequence). CDR3 bases: TGTGCCAGTAGTATAGCGGGGGGGCTTAATGAGCAGTTCTTC. Amino acids: CASSIAGGLNEQFF.

This clone came up a few times. V and J are TRBV5-1 and TRBJ2-7, with D possibly being TRBD1 (7 bases). Per the germline V gene, CDR1 is SGHRS and CDR2 is YFSETQ. Trimming left V 4 bases short and J 5 bases short, with 16 bases between. The CDR3 covers 14 residues. CDR3 region: CASSPRQGGNEQYF. CDR3 DNA: TGCGCCAGCAGCCCAAGACAGGGAGGCAACGAGCAGTACTTC.

This sequence joins TRBV5-1 and TRBJ1-2; 9 nucleotides match TRBD1. The germline V gene encodes CDR1 SGHRS and CDR2 YFSETQ. Germline trimming cut 4 bases from V and 8 bases from J; bases unmatched to any gene: 9. This CDR3 is built from 14 residues. As DNA, the CDR3 is TGCGCCAGCAGCATCGGGACAGGGTTAGGCGGCTACACCTTC. This encodes CASSIGTGLGGYTF.

The gene calls are TRBV2 and TRBJ2-3; D perhaps matches TRBD2 (6 bases). This CDR3 comprises 16 residues. The germline V gene encodes CDR1 SNHLY and CDR2 FYNNEI. The ends were cut back, 4 bases at V and 1 base at J, with 15 bases in the middle. The CDR3 DNA is TGTGCCAGCAGTGTTCGGGCGGGACCCGGCACAGATACGCAGTATTTT. Its protein product is CASSVRAGPGTDTQYF.

This clone appeared a few times. The CDR3 sequence is CASSTETTGANVLTF. The CDR3 coding sequence is TGTGCCAGCAGCACTGAAACGACTGGGGCCAACGTCCTGACTTTC. The rearrangement joins TRBV7-9 to TRBJ2-6; D is undetermined. The CDR3 covers 15 residues. Germline assignment: CDR1 SEHNR and CDR2 FQNEAQ (reference sequence). Deletions cut 5 bases from V and 2 bases from J, with 10 bases between.